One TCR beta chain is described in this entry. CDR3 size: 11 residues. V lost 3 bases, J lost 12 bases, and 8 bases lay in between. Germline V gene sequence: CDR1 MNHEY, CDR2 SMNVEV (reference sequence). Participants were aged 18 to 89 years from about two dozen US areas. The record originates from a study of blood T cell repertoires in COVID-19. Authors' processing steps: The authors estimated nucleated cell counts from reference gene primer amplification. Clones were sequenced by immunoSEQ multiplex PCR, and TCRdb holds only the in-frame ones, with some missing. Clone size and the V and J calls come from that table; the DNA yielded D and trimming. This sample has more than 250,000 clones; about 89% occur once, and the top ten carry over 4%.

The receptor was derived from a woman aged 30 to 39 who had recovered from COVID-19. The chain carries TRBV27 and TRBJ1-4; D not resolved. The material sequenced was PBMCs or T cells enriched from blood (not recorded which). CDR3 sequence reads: CASSFFGELFF. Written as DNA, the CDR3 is TGTGCCAGCAGTTTCTTCGGAGAACTGTTTTTT.